In this sample, the clone carrying this T cell receptor (beta chain) turned up many times. Its target is not known. The sample belongs to a study of CD8+CD57+ T cells in acquired aplastic anemia. Study conclusions and caveats: The study identified almost 30 CD8+ CDR3 sequences shared by patients and controls.

Previously, flow cytometry had revealed CD8+CD57+ cell expansion in the patients chosen for sequencing. TCR beta VDJ and CDR3 were profiled, and genomic DNA was the template. TCRdb itself ran the reads through MiXCR, one entry per CDR3 protein. Here the sample spans around 430,000 distinct CDR3 sequences, around 30% being singletons. The CDR3 covers 14 residues. The germline gives CDR1 SGHTA, CDR2 FQGTGA. Losses at the gene ends were 5 bases for V and 3 bases for J; bases not matched to a gene: 4. The TCR originated in a human donor with aplastic anemia. The rearrangement joins TRBV7-3 to TRBJ1-3; 7 bases line up with TRBD1. What was sequenced was sorted CD4+, CD8+, or CD8+CD57+ T cells (not recorded which) from PBMCs. CDR3 bases: TGTGCCAGCAGCACAAACAGGGGTGGAAACACCATATATTTT. It is translated as CASSTNRGGNTIYF.